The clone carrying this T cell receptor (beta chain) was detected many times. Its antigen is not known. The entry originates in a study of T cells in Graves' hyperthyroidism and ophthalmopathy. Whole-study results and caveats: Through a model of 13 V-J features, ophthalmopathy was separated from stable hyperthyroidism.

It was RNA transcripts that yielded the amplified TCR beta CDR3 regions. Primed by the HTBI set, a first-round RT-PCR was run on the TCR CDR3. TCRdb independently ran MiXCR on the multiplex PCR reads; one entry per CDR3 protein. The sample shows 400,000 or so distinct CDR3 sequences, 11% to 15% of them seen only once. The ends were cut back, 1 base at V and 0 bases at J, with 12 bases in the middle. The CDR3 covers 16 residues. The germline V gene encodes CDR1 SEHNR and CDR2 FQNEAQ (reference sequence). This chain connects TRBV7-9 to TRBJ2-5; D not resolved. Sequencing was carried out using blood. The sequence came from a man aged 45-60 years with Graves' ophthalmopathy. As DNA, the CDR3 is TGTGCCAGCAGCTTAGGACAAGAATTGTACCAAGAGACCCAGTACTTC. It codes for CASSLGQELYQETQYF.